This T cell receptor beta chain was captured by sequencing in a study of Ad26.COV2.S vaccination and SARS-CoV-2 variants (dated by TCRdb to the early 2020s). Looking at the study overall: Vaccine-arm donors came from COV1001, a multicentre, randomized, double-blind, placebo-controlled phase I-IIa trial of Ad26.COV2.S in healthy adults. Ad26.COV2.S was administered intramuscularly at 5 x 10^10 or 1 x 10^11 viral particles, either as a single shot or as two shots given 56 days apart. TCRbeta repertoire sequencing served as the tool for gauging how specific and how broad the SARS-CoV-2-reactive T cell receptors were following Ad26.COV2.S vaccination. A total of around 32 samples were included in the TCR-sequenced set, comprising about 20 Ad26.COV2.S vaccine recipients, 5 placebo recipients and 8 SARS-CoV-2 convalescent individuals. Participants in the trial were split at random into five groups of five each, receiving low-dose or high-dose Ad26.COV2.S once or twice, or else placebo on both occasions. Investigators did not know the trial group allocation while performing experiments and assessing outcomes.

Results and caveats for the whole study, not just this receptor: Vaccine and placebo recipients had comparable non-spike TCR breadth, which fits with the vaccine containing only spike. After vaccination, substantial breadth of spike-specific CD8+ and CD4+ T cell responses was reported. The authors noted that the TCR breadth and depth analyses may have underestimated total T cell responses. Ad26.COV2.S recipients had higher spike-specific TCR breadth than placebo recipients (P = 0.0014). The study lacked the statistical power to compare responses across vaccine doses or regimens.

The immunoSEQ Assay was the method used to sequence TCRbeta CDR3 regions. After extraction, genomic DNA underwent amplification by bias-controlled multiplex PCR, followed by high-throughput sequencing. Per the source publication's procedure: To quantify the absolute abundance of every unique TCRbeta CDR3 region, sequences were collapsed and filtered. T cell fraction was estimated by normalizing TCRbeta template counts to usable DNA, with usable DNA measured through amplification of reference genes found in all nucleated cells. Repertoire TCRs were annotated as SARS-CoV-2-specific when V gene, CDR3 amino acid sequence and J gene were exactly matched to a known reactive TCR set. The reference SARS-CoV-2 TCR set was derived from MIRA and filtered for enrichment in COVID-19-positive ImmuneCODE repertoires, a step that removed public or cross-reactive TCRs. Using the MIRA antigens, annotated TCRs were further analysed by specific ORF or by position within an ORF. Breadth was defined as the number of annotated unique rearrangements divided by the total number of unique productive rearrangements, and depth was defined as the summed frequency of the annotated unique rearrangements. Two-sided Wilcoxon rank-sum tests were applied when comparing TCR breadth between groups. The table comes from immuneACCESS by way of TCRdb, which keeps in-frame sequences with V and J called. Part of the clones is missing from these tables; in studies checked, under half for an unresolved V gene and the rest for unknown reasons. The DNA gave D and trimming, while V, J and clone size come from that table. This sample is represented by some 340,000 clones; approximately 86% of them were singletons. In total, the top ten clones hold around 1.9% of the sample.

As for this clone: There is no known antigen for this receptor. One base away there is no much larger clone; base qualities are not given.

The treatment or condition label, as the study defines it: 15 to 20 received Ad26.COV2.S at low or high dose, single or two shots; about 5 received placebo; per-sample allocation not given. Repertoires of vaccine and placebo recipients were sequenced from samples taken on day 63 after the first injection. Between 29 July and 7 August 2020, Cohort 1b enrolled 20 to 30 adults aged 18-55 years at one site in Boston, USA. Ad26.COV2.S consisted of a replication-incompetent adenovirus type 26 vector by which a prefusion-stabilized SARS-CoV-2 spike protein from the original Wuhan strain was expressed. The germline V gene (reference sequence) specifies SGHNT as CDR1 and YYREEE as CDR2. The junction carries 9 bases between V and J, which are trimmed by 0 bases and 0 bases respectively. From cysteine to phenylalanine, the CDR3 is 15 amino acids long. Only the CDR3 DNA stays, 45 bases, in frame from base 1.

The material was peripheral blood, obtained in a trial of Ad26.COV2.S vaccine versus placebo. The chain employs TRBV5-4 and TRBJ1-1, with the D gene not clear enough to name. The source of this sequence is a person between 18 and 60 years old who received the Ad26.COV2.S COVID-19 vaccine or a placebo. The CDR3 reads CASSLARAVNTEAFF. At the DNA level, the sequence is TGTGCCAGCAGCTTGGCGAGGGCAGTGAACACTGAAGCTTTCTTT.